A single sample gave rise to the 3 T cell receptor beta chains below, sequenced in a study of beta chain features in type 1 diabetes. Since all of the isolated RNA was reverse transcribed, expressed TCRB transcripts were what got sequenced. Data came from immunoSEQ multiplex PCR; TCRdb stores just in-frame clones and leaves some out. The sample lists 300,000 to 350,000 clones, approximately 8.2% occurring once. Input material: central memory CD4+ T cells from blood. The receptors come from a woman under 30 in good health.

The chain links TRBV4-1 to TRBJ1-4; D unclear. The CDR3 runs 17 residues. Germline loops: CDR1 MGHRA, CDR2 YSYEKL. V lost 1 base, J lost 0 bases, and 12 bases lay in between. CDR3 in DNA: TGCGCCAGCAGCCAAGTTTCGCTTACCGCAACTAATGAAAAACTGTTTTTT. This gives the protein CASSQVSLTATNEKLFF.

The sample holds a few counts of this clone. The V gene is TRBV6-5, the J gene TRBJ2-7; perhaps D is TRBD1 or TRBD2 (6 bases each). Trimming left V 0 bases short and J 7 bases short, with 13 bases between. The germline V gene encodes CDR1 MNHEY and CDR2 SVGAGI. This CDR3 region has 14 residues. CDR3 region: CASSYSRGAGEQYF. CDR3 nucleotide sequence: TGTGCCAGCAGTTACTCGAGGGGGGCGGGGGAGCAGTACTTC.

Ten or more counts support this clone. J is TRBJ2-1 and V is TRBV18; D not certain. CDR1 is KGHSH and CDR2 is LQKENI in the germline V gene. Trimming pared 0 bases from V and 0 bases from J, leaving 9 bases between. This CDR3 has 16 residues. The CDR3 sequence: CASSPPAESSYNEQFF. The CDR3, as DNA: TGTGCCAGCTCACCACCGGCCGAGAGCTCCTACAATGAGCAGTTCTTC.